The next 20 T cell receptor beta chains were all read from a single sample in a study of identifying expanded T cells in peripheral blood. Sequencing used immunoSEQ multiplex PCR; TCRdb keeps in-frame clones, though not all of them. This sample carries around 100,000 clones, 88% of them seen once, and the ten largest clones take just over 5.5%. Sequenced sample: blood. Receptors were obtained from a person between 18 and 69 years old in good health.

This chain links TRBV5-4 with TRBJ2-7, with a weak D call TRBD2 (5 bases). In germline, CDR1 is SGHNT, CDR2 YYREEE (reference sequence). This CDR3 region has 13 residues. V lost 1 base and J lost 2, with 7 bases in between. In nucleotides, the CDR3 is TGTGCCAGCAGCTTGACCGGGACCTACGAGCAGTACTTC. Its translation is CASSLTGTYEQYF.

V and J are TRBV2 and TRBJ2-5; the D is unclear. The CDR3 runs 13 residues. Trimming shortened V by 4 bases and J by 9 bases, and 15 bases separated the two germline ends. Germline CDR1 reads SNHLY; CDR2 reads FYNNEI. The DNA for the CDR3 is TGTGCCAGCAGTGGTCGGACGCAGGTCGCCCAGTACTTC. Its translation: CASSGRTQVAQYF.

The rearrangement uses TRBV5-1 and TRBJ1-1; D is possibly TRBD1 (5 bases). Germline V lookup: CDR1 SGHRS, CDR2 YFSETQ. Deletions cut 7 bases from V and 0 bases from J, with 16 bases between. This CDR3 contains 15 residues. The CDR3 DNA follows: TGCGCCAGCTCGAGGACGACGGACATGAACACTGAAGCTTTCTTT. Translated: CASSRTTDMNTEAFF.

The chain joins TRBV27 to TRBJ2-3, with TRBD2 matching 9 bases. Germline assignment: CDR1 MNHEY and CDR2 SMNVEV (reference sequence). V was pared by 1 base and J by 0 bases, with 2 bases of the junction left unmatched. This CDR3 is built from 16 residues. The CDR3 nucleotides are TGTGCCAGCAGTTTATTCCTAGCGGGGAGCACAGATACGCAGTATTTT. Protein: CASSLFLAGSTDTQYF.

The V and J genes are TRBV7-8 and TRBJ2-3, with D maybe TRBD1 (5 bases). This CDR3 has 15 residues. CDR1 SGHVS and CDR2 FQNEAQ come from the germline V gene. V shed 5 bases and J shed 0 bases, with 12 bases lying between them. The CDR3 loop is CASSPLTVSTDTQYF. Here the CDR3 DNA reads TGTGCCAGCAGCCCGTTGACAGTTAGCACAGATACGCAGTATTTT. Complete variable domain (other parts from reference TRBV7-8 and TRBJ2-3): GAGVSQSPRYKVAKRGQDVALRCDPISGHVSLFWYQQALGQGPEFLTYFQNEAQLDKSGLPSDRFFAERPEGSVSTLKIQRTQQEDSAVYLCASSPLTVSTDTQYFGPGTRLTVL.

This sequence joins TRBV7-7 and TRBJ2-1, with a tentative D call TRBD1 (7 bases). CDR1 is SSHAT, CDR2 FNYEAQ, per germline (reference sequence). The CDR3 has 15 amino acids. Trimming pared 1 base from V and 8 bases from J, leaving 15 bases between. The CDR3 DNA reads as TGTGCCAGCAGCTTAGGGTCAGGGGGGACTGATGAGCAGTTCTTC. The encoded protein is CASSLGSGGTDEQFF.

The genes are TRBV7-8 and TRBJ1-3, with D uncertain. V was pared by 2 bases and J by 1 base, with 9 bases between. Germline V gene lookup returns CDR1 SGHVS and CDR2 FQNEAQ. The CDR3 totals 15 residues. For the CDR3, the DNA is TGTGCCAGCAGCTTAAAAGAGCCTTCTGGAAACACCATATATTTT. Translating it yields CASSLKEPSGNTIYF.

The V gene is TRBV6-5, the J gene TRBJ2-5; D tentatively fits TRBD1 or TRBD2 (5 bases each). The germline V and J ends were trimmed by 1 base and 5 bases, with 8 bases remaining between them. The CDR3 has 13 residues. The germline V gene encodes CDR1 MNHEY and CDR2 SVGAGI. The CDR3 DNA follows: TGTGCCAGCAGTTACTTGGGGGTGGAGACCCAGTACTTC. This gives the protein CASSYLGVETQYF.

For the CDR3, the DNA is TGTGCCATAAACAGAGAAAAGGGGGGTGAAGCTTTCTTT. This encodes CAINREKGGEAFF. This rearrangement joins TRBV10-3 to TRBJ1-1, with a possible D match to TRBD1 (6 bases). Germline CDR1 is ENHRY and CDR2 is SYGVKD. V lost 9 bases to trimming and J lost 7 bases, with 18 bases between them. This CDR3 comprises 13 residues.

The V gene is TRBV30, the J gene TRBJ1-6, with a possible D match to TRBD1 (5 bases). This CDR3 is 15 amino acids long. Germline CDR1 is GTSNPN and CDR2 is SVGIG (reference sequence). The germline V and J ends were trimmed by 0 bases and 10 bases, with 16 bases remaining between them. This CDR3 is CAWSVRQSPVSPLHF. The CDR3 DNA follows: TGTGCCTGGAGTGTACGACAGTCCCCAGTCTCACCCCTCCACTTT.

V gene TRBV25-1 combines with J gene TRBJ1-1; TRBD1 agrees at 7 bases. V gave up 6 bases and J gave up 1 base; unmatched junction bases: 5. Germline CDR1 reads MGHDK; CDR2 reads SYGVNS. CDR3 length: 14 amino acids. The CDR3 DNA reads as TGTGCCAGCAGGGCAGGGGGAGCGAACACTGAAGCTTTCTTT. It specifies CASRAGGANTEAFF. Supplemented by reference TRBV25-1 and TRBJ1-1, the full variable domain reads EADIYQTPRYLVIGTGKKITLECSQTMGHDKMYWYQQDPGMELHLIHYSYGVNSTEKGDLSSESTVSRIRTEHFPLTLESARPSHTSQYLCASRAGGANTEAFFGQGTRLTVV.

CDR3 DNA sequence: TGTGCCAGCAGCACGGCAGGGAACTATGGCTACACCTTC. Translation gives CASSTAGNYGYTF. This rearrangement joins TRBV5-4 to TRBJ1-2, with D possibly being TRBD1 (5 bases). The CDR3 totals 13 residues. V was trimmed by 4 bases and J by 2 bases, leaving 9 bases between them. Germline-derived CDR1 and CDR2 are SGHNT and YYREEE (reference sequence).

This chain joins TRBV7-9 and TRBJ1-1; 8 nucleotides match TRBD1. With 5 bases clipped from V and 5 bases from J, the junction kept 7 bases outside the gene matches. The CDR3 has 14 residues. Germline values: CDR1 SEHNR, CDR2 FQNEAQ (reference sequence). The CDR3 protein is CASSHGGQVTEAFF. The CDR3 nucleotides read TGTGCCAGCAGCCATGGGGGACAGGTGACTGAAGCTTTCTTT. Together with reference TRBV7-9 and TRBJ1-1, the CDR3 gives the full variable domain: DTGVSQNPRHKITKRGQNVTFRCDPISEHNRLYWYRQTLGQGPEFLTYFQNEAQLEKSRLLSDRFSAERPKGSFSTLEIQRTEQGDSAMYLCASSHGGQVTEAFFGQGTRLTVV.

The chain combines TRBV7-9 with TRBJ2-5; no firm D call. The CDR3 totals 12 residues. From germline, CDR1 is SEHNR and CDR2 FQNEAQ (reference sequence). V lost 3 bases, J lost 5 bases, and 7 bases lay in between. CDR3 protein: CASSFRLETQYF. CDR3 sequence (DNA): TGTGCCAGCAGCTTTCGGTTGGAGACCCAGTACTTC.

The CDR3 region has the DNA TGTGCCAGCAGCCCCTCAGGGCAGCCGGATCAGCCCCAGCATTTT. Amino acid sequence: CASSPSGQPDQPQHF. V usage is TRBV6-5 and J usage is TRBJ1-5; D perhaps matches TRBD1 (5 bases). V lost 6 bases to trimming and J lost 5 bases, with 17 bases between them. CDR3 size: 15 residues. Germline lookup yields CDR1 MNHEY and CDR2 SVGAGI.

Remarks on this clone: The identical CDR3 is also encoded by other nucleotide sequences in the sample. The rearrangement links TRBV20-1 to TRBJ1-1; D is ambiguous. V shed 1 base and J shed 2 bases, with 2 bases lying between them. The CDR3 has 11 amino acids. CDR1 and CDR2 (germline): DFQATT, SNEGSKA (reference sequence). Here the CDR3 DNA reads TGCAGTGCTAGAGGTAACACTGAAGCTTTCTTT. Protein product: CSARGNTEAFF.

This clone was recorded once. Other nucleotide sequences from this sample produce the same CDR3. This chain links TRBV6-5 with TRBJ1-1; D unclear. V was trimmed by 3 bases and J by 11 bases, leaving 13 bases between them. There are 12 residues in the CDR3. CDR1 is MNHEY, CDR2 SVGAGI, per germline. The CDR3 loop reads CASSYGATEAFF. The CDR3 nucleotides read TGTGCCAGCAGTTATGGAGCGACGGAGGCTTTCTTT.

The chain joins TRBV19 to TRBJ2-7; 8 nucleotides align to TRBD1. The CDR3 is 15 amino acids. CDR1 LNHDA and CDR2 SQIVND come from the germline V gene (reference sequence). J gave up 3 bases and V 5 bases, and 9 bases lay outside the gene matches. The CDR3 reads CASSVGTGGDYEQYF. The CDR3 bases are TGTGCCAGTAGTGTCGGGACAGGCGGGGACTACGAGCAGTACTTC.

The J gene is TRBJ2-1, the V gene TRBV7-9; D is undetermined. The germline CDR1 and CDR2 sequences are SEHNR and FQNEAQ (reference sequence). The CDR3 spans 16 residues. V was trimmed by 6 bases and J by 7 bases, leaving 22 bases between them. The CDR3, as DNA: TGTGCCAGCAGTTCCACCCTAGTGTCCCGAAGTAATGAGCAGTTCTTC. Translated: CASSSTLVSRSNEQFF.

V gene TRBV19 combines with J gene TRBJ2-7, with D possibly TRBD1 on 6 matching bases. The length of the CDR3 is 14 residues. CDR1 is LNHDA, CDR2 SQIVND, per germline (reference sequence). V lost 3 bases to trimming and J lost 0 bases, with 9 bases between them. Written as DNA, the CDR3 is TGTGCCAGTAGTATTGGGGGCCCCTCCTACGAGCAGTACTTC. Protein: CASSIGGPSYEQYF.